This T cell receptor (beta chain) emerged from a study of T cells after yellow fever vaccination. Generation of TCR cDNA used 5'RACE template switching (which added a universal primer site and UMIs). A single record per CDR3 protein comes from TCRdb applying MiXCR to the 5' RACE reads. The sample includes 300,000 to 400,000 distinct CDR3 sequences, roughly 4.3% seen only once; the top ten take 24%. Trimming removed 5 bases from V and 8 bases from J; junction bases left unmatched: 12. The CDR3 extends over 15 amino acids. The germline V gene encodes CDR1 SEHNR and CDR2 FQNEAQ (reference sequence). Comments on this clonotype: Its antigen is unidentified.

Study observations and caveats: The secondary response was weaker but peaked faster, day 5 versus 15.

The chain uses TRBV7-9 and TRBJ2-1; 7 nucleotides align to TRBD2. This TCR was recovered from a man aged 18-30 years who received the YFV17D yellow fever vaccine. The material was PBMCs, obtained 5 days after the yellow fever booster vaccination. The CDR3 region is CASSPAGLLFYEQFF. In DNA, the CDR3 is TGTGCCAGCAGCCCGGCGGGACTACTCTTCTATGAGCAGTTCTTC.